Following are 3 T cell receptor beta chains from one sample sequenced in a study of beta chain features in type 1 diabetes. Sequencing targeted expressed TCRB transcripts, as all isolated RNA had been reverse transcribed. The table came from immunoSEQ multiplex PCR; TCRdb's copy has only in-frame clones and leaves some out. Here the sample spans fewer than 200,000 clones, approximately 8.1% being singletons. The sample was central memory CD4+ T cells from blood. The receptor source for this set is a man between 18 and 29 years old in good health.

This clone was recorded a few times. The chain joins TRBV18 to TRBJ2-1; possible D gene TRBD1, 5 bases. CDR1 and CDR2 from the germline V gene are KGHSH and LQKENI. The CDR3 length is 16 residues. The V end lost 3 bases, the J end lost 4 bases, and 16 bases lay between the germline ends. The CDR3 coding sequence is TGTGCCAGCTCACCTGATGACAGCCCTTATTACAATGAGCAGTTCTTC. Translating it yields CASSPDDSPYYNEQFF.

The chain employs TRBV11-2 and TRBJ2-1, with TRBD2 matching over 7 bases. CDR3 length equals 13 residues. Trimming removed 1 base from V and 7 bases from J; junction bases left unmatched: 1. The germline V gene encodes CDR1 SGHAT and CDR2 FQNNGV. The CDR3 sequence: CASSLAGGNEQFF. The CDR3 DNA is TGTGCCAGCAGCTTAGCGGGGGGAAATGAGCAGTTCTTC.

This clone has a handful of counts. The chain combines TRBV6-1 with TRBJ1-1; D not certain. V dropped 6 bases and J dropped 3 bases, with 8 bases sitting between them. The CDR3 has 12 residues. Germline V gene lookup returns CDR1 MNHNS and CDR2 SASEGT. CDR3 residues: CASREGYTEAFF. Written as DNA, the CDR3 is TGTGCCAGCAGGGAGGGTTACACTGAAGCTTTCTTT.